These 28 T cell receptor beta chains originate from one sample sequenced in a study of blood T cell repertoires in COVID-19. Only in-frame clones appear in the TCRdb table, and some are missing; sequencing was by immunoSEQ multiplex PCR. Here the sample spans 300,000 to 450,000 clones, around 90% being singletons. The sample was peripheral blood. Every receptor here comes from a woman aged 60-75 years with COVID-19, enrolled during active disease.

This chain joins TRBV10-2 and TRBJ1-2; D is possibly TRBD1 (6 bases). V was trimmed by 4 bases and J by 3 bases, leaving 15 bases between them. Germline V gene sequence: CDR1 WSHSY, CDR2 SAAADI. The CDR3 runs to 15 residues. In DNA form, the CDR3 reads TGCGCCAGCAGTGTCAGGGGAACAAGGGACTATGGCTACACCTTC. It is translated as CASSVRGTRDYGYTF.

The chain employs TRBV6-6 and TRBJ2-7; tentative D call: TRBD2 (6 bases). The ends were cut back, 5 bases at V and 7 bases at J, with 18 bases in the middle. Germline CDR1 is MNHNY and CDR2 is SVGAGI (reference sequence). The CDR3 is 14 residues long. The CDR3 reads CASSHQGSRGEQYF. The CDR3 DNA sequence: TGTGCCAGCAGTCACCAGGGTTCCCGGGGGGAGCAGTACTTC.

This clone was observed once. The chain is built from TRBV19 and TRBJ1-4; D gene uncertain. Germline V gene data show CDR1 as LNHDA and CDR2 as SQIVND (reference sequence). The CDR3 spans 15 residues. Deletions cut 6 bases from V and 8 bases from J, with 19 bases between. The CDR3 DNA follows: TGTGCCAGTAGGTCCCGCGTCCTCGGAGGGGAAAAACTGTTTTTT. Translating gives CASRSRVLGGEKLFF.

The CDR3 protein is CASSLAQTEGGELFF. The CDR3 nucleotides are TGCGCCAGCAGCTTGGCACAGACCGAGGGCGGGGAGCTGTTTTTT. V and J are TRBV5-1 and TRBJ2-2; weak D call: TRBD2 (5 bases). Trimming left V 0 bases short and J 7 bases short, with 13 bases between. The CDR3 is 15 residues long. CDR1 and CDR2 from the germline V gene are SGHRS and YFSETQ.

The chain combines TRBV5-4 with TRBJ1-6, with 7 positions matching TRBD1. CDR3 length equals 15 residues. J lost 10 bases, V lost 4 bases, and 11 bases had no gene match. The germline V gene has CDR1 SGHNT and CDR2 YYREEE (reference sequence). The DNA of the CDR3 is TGTGCCAGCAGCCTAACGCGACAGGGTAGCTCACCCCTCCACTTT. It encodes CASSLTRQGSSPLHF.

V and J are TRBV7-3 and TRBJ2-3; D is perhaps TRBD2 (6 bases). The CDR3 covers 15 residues. The V end was cut by 1 base, the J end by 4 bases, with 12 bases between. Germline assignment: CDR1 SGHTA and CDR2 FQGTGA. The CDR3 DNA follows: TGTGCCAGCAGCTTAAGTCTAGCGAGGGCAGATACGCAGTATTTT. This gives the protein CASSLSLARADTQYF. The entire variable domain, with the rest obtained from reference TRBV7-3 and TRBJ2-3, is as follows: GAGVSQTPSNKVTEKGKYVELRCDPISGHTALYWYRQSLGQGPEFLIYFQGTGAADDSGLPNDRFFAVRPEGSVSTLKIQRTERGDSAVYLCASSLSLARADTQYFGPGTRLTVL.

The chain couples TRBV24-1 to TRBJ1-1; the D is unclear. Trimming removed 5 bases at V and 4 bases at J, with 10 bases between. The germline V gene has CDR1 KGHDR and CDR2 SFDVKD. The CDR3 has 13 amino acids. CDR3 DNA: TGTGCCACCAGTGGGAGGAGGAGCACTGAAGCTTTCTTT. Translated: CATSGRRSTEAFF.

The DNA for the CDR3 is TGTGCCATCAGTGTAGGGACAGGGAGGAATCAGCCCCAGCATTTT. Protein sequence: CAISVGTGRNQPQHF. The rearrangement links TRBV10-3 to TRBJ1-5, with 9 bases matching TRBD1. CDR1 is ENHRY, CDR2 SYGVKD, per germline. Trimming took 4 bases from V and 4 from J; bases not matched to a gene: 5. The CDR3 has 15 residues.

This chain joins TRBV18 and TRBJ2-5; 8 bases are a match to TRBD1. CDR1 is KGHSH, CDR2 LQKENI, per germline. The junction had 3 bases not matched to a gene; V was cut back by 2 bases and J by 1 base. The CDR3 is made up of 15 amino acids. CDR3 sequence reads: CASSPSGGRQETQYF. CDR3 sequence (DNA): TGTGCCAGCTCACCATCAGGGGGCCGCCAAGAGACCCAGTACTTC.

This chain connects TRBV5-5 to TRBJ2-7; a possible D gene is TRBD2 (6 bases). Germline CDR1 and CDR2: SGHKS and YYEKEE (reference sequence). This CDR3 has 13 amino acids. The V end was cut by 4 bases, the J end by 7 bases, with 15 bases between. The CDR3 sequence: CASSVGPAGEQYF. For the CDR3, the DNA is TGTGCCAGCAGCGTGGGCCCGGCGGGGGAGCAGTACTTC. The whole variable domain, remainder taken from reference TRBV5-5 and TRBJ2-7, is DAGVTQSPTHLIKTRGQQVTLRCSPISGHKSVSWYQQVLGQGPQFIFQYYEKEERGRGNFPDRFSARQFPNYSSELNVNALLLGDSALYLCASSVGPAGEQYFGPGTRLTVT.

The chain carries TRBV5-1 and TRBJ1-6; maybe TRBD1 (5 bases). V lost 5 bases to trimming and J lost 8 bases, with 17 bases between them. The CDR3 spans 15 residues. From germline, CDR1 is SGHRS and CDR2 YFSETQ. CDR3 in DNA: TGCGCCAGCAGGAGCGTTCCGGGGGTAGATTCACCCCTCCACTTT. Translated, it gives CASRSVPGVDSPLHF.

The chain couples TRBV5-1 to TRBJ1-2; D remains unclear. The length of the CDR3 is 15 residues. CDR1 is SGHRS and CDR2 is YFSETQ in the germline V gene. V was shortened by 4 bases and J by 4 bases, with 17 bases between the two germline ends. The CDR3 loop is CASSPSSGMGYGYTF. In nucleotides, the CDR3 is TGCGCCAGCAGCCCTAGCTCGGGAATGGGCTATGGCTACACCTTC.

This clone was seen only once. J is TRBJ2-3 and V is TRBV27, with a possible D match to TRBD2 (5 bases). The CDR3 covers 14 residues. CDR1 is MNHEY, CDR2 SMNVEV, per germline (reference sequence). Trimming took off 0 bases at V and 7 bases at J, with 11 bases between the two ends. CDR3 nucleotide sequence: TGTGCCAGCAGTTTATCGAACGCGGGCCATACGCAGTATTTT. As protein: CASSLSNAGHTQYF.

This chain links TRBV5-1 with TRBJ1-1; D perhaps matches TRBD1 (5 bases). V was clipped by 5 bases and J by 2 bases, with 13 bases between them. The CDR3 is 14 residues long. Per germline, CDR1 SGHRS and CDR2 YFSETQ. CDR3 sequence: CASRIDSTNTEAFF. For the CDR3, the DNA is TGCGCCAGCAGAATTGACAGTACTAACACTGAAGCTTTCTTT.

The chain uses TRBV19 and TRBJ2-2; D may be TRBD1 (6 bases). CDR3 length: 18 residues. Germline V CDR1 and CDR2: LNHDA, SQIVND (reference sequence). V lost 3 bases and J 5 bases, leaving 22 bases between the germline ends. The CDR3 nucleotides are TGTGCCAGTAGTATCGGCAGGGACATTGGTTTTGGGACCGGGGAGCTGTTTTTT. The encoded protein is CASSIGRDIGFGTGELFF. Supplemented by reference TRBV19 and TRBJ2-2, the full variable domain reads DGGITQSPKYLFRKEGQNVTLSCEQNLNHDAMYWYRQDPGQGLRLIYYSQIVNDFQKGDIAEGYSVSREKKESFPLTVTSAQKNPTAFYLCASSIGRDIGFGTGELFFGEGSRLTVL.

By sample share, this clone is medium-sized (0.01 to 0.1%). V usage is TRBV7-6 and J usage is TRBJ1-4, with TRBD1 identical over 9 bases. J lost 6 bases, V lost 2 bases, and 4 bases had no gene match. The germline V gene has CDR1 SGHVS and CDR2 FNYEAQ. The CDR3 extends over 15 amino acids. CDR3 sequence (DNA): TGTGCCAGCAGCTTACTGGGACAGGGCTATGAAAAACTGTTTTTT. It translates to CASSLLGQGYEKLFF.

The chain is built from TRBV18 and TRBJ1-2; the D is unclear. V lost 2 bases and J lost 0, with 10 bases in between. Germline V gene data show CDR1 as KGHSH and CDR2 as LQKENI. The CDR3 runs to 15 residues. The CDR3 spells CASSPGPIANYGYTF. The CDR3 nucleotides read TGTGCCAGCTCACCAGGCCCCATTGCTAACTATGGCTACACCTTC.

The chain's CDR3 is CSASPLAGQDEQYF. CDR3 DNA: TGCAGTGCTAGTCCACTAGCGGGGCAGGACGAGCAGTACTTC. The rearrangement links TRBV20-1 to TRBJ2-7; 10 bases agree with TRBD2. The V gene's germline CDR1 is DFQATT and CDR2 SNEGSKA (reference sequence). The CDR3 loop spans 14 amino acids. V lost 3 bases to trimming and J lost 5 bases; unmatched junction nucleotides: 7.

The rearrangement joins TRBV6-5 to TRBJ2-3; 7 nucleotides line up with TRBD1. With V trimmed by 7 bases and J by 7 bases, 5 bases remained unmatched. The CDR3 is 12 residues long. CDR1 MNHEY and CDR2 SVGAGI come from the germline V gene. As DNA, the CDR3 is TGTGCCAGCATAGACAGGGAGCATACGCAGTATTTT. Its translation: CASIDREHTQYF.

This rearrangement joins TRBV6-2 or TRBV6-3 to TRBJ2-3; 12 bases are a match to TRBD2. The germline V gene encodes CDR1 MNHEY and CDR2 SVGEGT. The CDR3 covers 15 residues. Losses at the gene ends were 0 bases for V and 6 bases for J; bases not matched to a gene: 1. CDR3 DNA sequence: TGTGCCAGCAGTTACTCGGGGACTAGCGGGGATACGCAGTATTTT. Protein: CASSYSGTSGDTQYF.

The CDR3 region has the DNA TGTGCCAGCAGCCACCGGACTAGCGGGGTTTACAATGAGCAGTTCTTC. It specifies CASSHRTSGVYNEQFF. This chain connects TRBV4-2 to TRBJ2-1, with 12 bases lining up with TRBD2. J was trimmed by 4 bases and V by 3 bases; bases with no gene match: 4. Germline values: CDR1 LGHNA, CDR2 YNFKEQ. The CDR3 loop spans 16 amino acids.

The genes are TRBV2 and TRBJ1-1; no clear D. CDR1 and CDR2 (germline): SNHLY, FYNNEI. The CDR3 totals 13 residues. The V and J ends lost 7 bases and 2 bases respectively, with 11 bases between them. CDR3: CASNVELNTEAFF. CDR3 coding DNA: TGTGCCAGCAACGTCGAACTAAACACTGAAGCTTTCTTT.

J is TRBJ1-1 and V is TRBV3-1 (or the pseudogene TRBV3-2); D is unresolved. V dropped 4 bases and J dropped 0 bases, with 9 bases sitting between them. Germline values: CDR1 LGHDT, CDR2 YNNKEL (reference sequence). The CDR3 has 14 amino acids. The CDR3 sequence: CASSLREVNTEAFF. The CDR3 nucleotides are TGTGCCAGCAGCCTGCGCGAGGTGAACACTGAAGCTTTCTTT.

The chain is built from TRBV18 and TRBJ1-6; TRBD1 aligns across 10 bases. Looked up from germline, CDR1 is KGHSH and CDR2 is LQKENI. Trimming at V came to 6 bases and at J to 7 bases, leaving 15 bases not matched to a gene. This CDR3 is built from 18 residues. The CDR3 coding sequence is TGTGCCAGCTCGCGATATGGGGGACAGGGGCCCGACAATTCACCCCTCCACTTT. It yields the protein CASSRYGGQGPDNSPLHF. The full variable domain, its missing parts supplied by reference TRBV18 and TRBJ1-6, is NAGVMQNPRHLVRRRGQEARLRCSPMKGHSHVYWYRQLPEEGLKFMVYLQKENIIDESGMPKERFSAEFPKEGPSILRIQQVVRGDSAAYFCASSRYGGQGPDNSPLHFGNGTRLTVT.

About this clone itself: At the DNA level, this CDR3 is encoded by other sequences in the same sample as well. This chain connects TRBV11-2 to TRBJ1-3, with 7 bases that match TRBD1. This CDR3 contains 16 residues. Germline CDR1 reads SGHAT; CDR2 reads FQNNGV. The J segment lost 0 bases and the V segment lost 4 bases, leaving 6 bases of the junction unmatched. The CDR3 region is CASSSPRTGSGNTIYF. The CDR3 nucleotides read TGTGCCAGCAGCTCCCCACGGACAGGCTCTGGAAACACCATATATTTT.

The gene calls are TRBV4-1 and TRBJ2-1, with a tentative D call TRBD2 (5 bases). This CDR3 spans 20 amino acids. Germline V lookup: CDR1 MGHRA, CDR2 YSYEKL. V lost 4 bases and J lost 2, with 27 bases in between. The CDR3: CASSRNPPTIDNGAYNEQFF. The CDR3 region has the DNA TGCGCCAGCAGCCGAAACCCCCCGACGATAGATAACGGGGCCTACAATGAGCAGTTCTTC.

The chain has TRBV5-6 and TRBJ1-6; no firm D call. Trimming pared 1 base from V and 5 bases from J, leaving 10 bases between. Germline CDR1 and CDR2: SGHDT and YYEEEE. The CDR3 is 15 residues long. The CDR3 DNA reads as TGTGCCAGCAGCTTGTTGGGCCCCGATAATTCACCCCTCCACTTT. Its translation: CASSLLGPDNSPLHF.

The chain links TRBV4-2 to TRBJ1-2, with D possibly being TRBD1 (6 bases). The CDR3 is 15 amino acids. V was trimmed by 3 bases and J by 2 bases, leaving 13 bases between them. The V gene's germline CDR1 is LGHNA and CDR2 YNFKEQ. The chain's CDR3 is CASSQNRDINYGYTF. In DNA form, the CDR3 reads TGTGCCAGCAGCCAGAACCGGGACATAAACTATGGCTACACCTTC.